The clone carrying this T cell receptor beta chain was picked up one time. No antigen is known for it. The table came from immunoSEQ multiplex PCR; TCRdb's copy has only in-frame clones and leaves some out. The sample records about 310,000 clones, around four fifths being singletons. Per germline, CDR1 MGHRA and CDR2 YSYEKL. The CDR3 consists of 16 residues. V gave up 4 bases and J gave up 0 bases; unmatched junction bases: 4. The data were taken from a study of cytotoxic CD8 clonotypes in ibrutinib-treated CLL. Study-wide results and limits: Timing of sampling differed between sustained-remission and progressing patients.

This clonotype was sampled from a human donor with chronic lymphocytic leukemia. The chain joins TRBV4-1 to TRBJ1-4; 8 bases are shared with TRBD1. Sequences were derived from PBMCs, sampled before ibrutinib treatment. This CDR3 is CASSLTGGPTNEKLFF. Here the CDR3 DNA reads TGCGCCAGCAGCCTCACAGGGGGGCCAACTAATGAAAAACTGTTTTTT.